This is a list of T cell receptor beta chains from one sample in a study of T cells in Graves' hyperthyroidism and ophthalmopathy. TCRdb fed the multiplex PCR reads into MiXCR, producing one record per CDR3 protein. The data contain about 840,000 distinct CDR3 sequences, over 35% of them singletons. The sequenced sample was blood. The receptors here all came from a young man with Graves' hyperthyroidism. The CDR3 runs from the conserved cysteine through the conserved F or W. Fields, in order: D gene, V gene, J gene, clone size, CDR3 DNA, CDR3 protein. The D gene is left open where the match is weak. Part of the rows lack a size; the others show once, few, many or a class for expanded clones.

D gene: -; V gene: TRBV6-2/TRBV6-3; J gene: TRBJ1-2; clone size: few; CDR3 DNA: TGTGCCAGCAGTTTCGACAGTAAGGGTGGCTACACCTTC; CDR3 protein: CASSFDSKGGYTF
D gene: -; V gene: TRBV7-9; J gene: TRBJ2-5; clone size: few; CDR3 DNA: TGTGCCAGCAGCTGGCTCCGGGCTCAAGAGACCCAGTACTTC; CDR3 protein: CASSWLRAQETQYF
D gene: TRBD1; V gene: TRBV5-4; J gene: TRBJ2-5; clone size: -; CDR3 DNA: TGTGCCAGCAGCTTACCCGGGACAGCCCAAGGGACCCAGTACTTC; CDR3 protein: CASSLPGTAQGTQYF
D gene: -; V gene: TRBV5-1; J gene: TRBJ1-1; clone size: -; CDR3 DNA: TGCGCCAGCAGCCGGACGCCACAGGATGAAGCTTTCTTT; CDR3 protein: CASSRTPQDEAFF
D gene: -; V gene: TRBV7-9; J gene: TRBJ2-7; clone size: once; CDR3 DNA: TGTGCCAGCAGCAGGTGGTCTGGCGGGGGCTCGTACGAGCAGTACTTC; CDR3 protein: CASSRWSGGGSYEQYF
D gene: TRBD1; V gene: TRBV5-8; J gene: TRBJ2-7; clone size: few; CDR3 DNA: TGTGCCCAACCCCGGACAGGGGGTTTCTACGAGCAGTACTTC; CDR3 protein: CAQPRTGGFYEQYF
D gene: -; V gene: TRBV7-9; J gene: TRBJ1-3; clone size: many; CDR3 DNA: TGTGCCAGCAGCTTAGACGGCAGGCAAGGAAACACCATATATTTT; CDR3 protein: CASSLDGRQGNTIYF
D gene: TRBD1; V gene: TRBV20-1; J gene: TRBJ1-2; clone size: -; CDR3 DNA: TGCAGTGCGCGGAGGGGGACAGGGGGGGACTATGGCTACACCTTC; CDR3 protein: CSARRGTGGDYGYTF
D gene: TRBD2; V gene: TRBV6-5; J gene: TRBJ2-5; clone size: -; CDR3 DNA: TGTGCCAGCAACTTCGGGACTAGCGGGAGATCGTGGGAGACCCAGTACTTC; CDR3 protein: CASNFGTSGRSWETQYF
D gene: -; V gene: TRBV7-6; J gene: TRBJ2-7; clone size: few; CDR3 DNA: TGTGCCAGCAGCTTACCCCGCGAGTCCTACGAGCAGTACTTC; CDR3 protein: CASSLPRESYEQYF
D gene: -; V gene: TRBV20-1; J gene: TRBJ1-1; clone size: -; CDR3 DNA: TGCAGTGCTAGAGATGGGTTAGGTATGAACACTGAAGCTTTCTTT; CDR3 protein: CSARDGLGMNTEAFF
D gene: TRBD2; V gene: TRBV15; J gene: TRBJ2-2; clone size: many; CDR3 DNA: TGTGCCACCAGCAGAGATCGGACTAGCGGGACCACCGGGGAGCTGTTTTTT; CDR3 protein: CATSRDRTSGTTGELFF
D gene: -; V gene: TRBV29-1; J gene: TRBJ1-5; clone size: -; CDR3 DNA: TGCAGCAGTTTGGAGAATCAGCCCCAGCATTTT; CDR3 protein: CSSLENQPQHF
D gene: -; V gene: TRBV6-5; J gene: TRBJ1-6; clone size: few; CDR3 DNA: TGTGCCAGCAGTTTAATCCCCCGGAGGAAAGGGGATTCACCCCTCCACTTT; CDR3 protein: CASSLIPRRKGDSPLHF
D gene: -; V gene: TRBV7-9; J gene: TRBJ1-6; clone size: -; CDR3 DNA: TGCGCCAGCAGCCTTGATGGGGGGGCTGATTCACCCCTCCACTTT; CDR3 protein: CASSLDGGADSPLHF
D gene: -; V gene: TRBV19; J gene: TRBJ1-1; clone size: -; CDR3 DNA: TGTGCCAGCTACCAAGACAGACGGAACACTGAAGCTTTCTTT; CDR3 protein: CASYQDRRNTEAFF
D gene: TRBD2; V gene: TRBV19; J gene: TRBJ2-2; clone size: -; CDR3 DNA: TGTGCCAGTAAGGGAGGAGAGAAAGCGGGGCAGGTCACCGGGGAGCTGTTTTTT; CDR3 protein: CASKGGEKAGQVTGELFF
D gene: -; V gene: TRBV2; J gene: TRBJ1-2; clone size: -; CDR3 DNA: TGTGCCAGCAGTTTCGTGTCCCGGCTAAACTATGGCTACACCTTC; CDR3 protein: CASSFVSRLNYGYTF
D gene: TRBD1; V gene: TRBV29-1; J gene: TRBJ2-7; clone size: -; CDR3 DNA: TGCAGCGTCAACCCGGACAGGGGGCCCTACGAGCAGTACTTC; CDR3 protein: CSVNPDRGPYEQYF
D gene: TRBD1; V gene: TRBV7-3; J gene: TRBJ1-6; clone size: -; CDR3 DNA: TGCGCCAGCAGCCCTAGAGGACAGGGCGGTTCACCCCTCCACTTT; CDR3 protein: CASSPRGQGGSPLHF
D gene: -; V gene: TRBV7-9; J gene: TRBJ1-1; clone size: -; CDR3 DNA: TGTGCCAGCAGCTTGAAGGGGGATAACACTGAAGCTTTCTTT; CDR3 protein: CASSLKGDNTEAFF
D gene: TRBD2; V gene: TRBV7-9; J gene: TRBJ2-2; clone size: once; CDR3 DNA: TGTGCCAGCAGCTCAGATAGCGGGCCCACCGGGGAGCTGTTTTTT; CDR3 protein: CASSSDSGPTGELFF
D gene: -; V gene: TRBV7-9; J gene: TRBJ2-7; clone size: -; CDR3 DNA: TGTGCCAGCAGCTTAGAGGCGGGACTCAGCGACGAGCAGTACTTC; CDR3 protein: CASSLEAGLSDEQYF
D gene: -; V gene: TRBV6-5; J gene: TRBJ1-6; clone size: many; CDR3 DNA: TGTGCCAGCAGTTACCAGGAATGGAATTCACCCCTCCACTTT; CDR3 protein: CASSYQEWNSPLHF
D gene: -; V gene: TRBV20-1; J gene: TRBJ2-2; clone size: -; CDR3 DNA: TGCAGTGCTCCGGAGGGCACCGGGGAGCTGTTTTTT; CDR3 protein: CSAPEGTGELFF
D gene: TRBD1; V gene: TRBV10-3; J gene: TRBJ1-5; clone size: few; CDR3 DNA: TGTGCCAGCAGCACCGGGACAGGGAATCATTGGAATCAGCCCCAGCATTTT; CDR3 protein: CASSTGTGNHWNQPQHF
D gene: TRBD1; V gene: TRBV7-2; J gene: TRBJ1-1; clone size: -; CDR3 DNA: TGTGCCAGCATCCTCCTGACAGGGAGTATACCTTTCTTT; CDR3 protein: CASILLTGSIPFF
D gene: -; V gene: TRBV10-3; J gene: TRBJ1-4; clone size: few; CDR3 DNA: TGTGCCAGCAGTTTGTGGGGACCTAATGAAAAACTGTTTTTT; CDR3 protein: CASSLWGPNEKLFF
D gene: -; V gene: TRBV10-3; J gene: TRBJ2-7; clone size: few; CDR3 DNA: TGTGCCAGCAGTGAATACCTAGGGGGCGAGCAGTACTTC; CDR3 protein: CASSEYLGGEQYF
D gene: -; V gene: TRBV28; J gene: TRBJ2-2; clone size: -; CDR3 DNA: TGTGCCAGCAGCTGGGGGACGGTTACCGGGGAGCTGTTTTTT; CDR3 protein: CASSWGTVTGELFF
D gene: -; V gene: TRBV4-1; J gene: TRBJ2-7; clone size: -; CDR3 DNA: TGCGCCAGCAGCACCCCTGCGGGGTACGAGCAGTACTTC; CDR3 protein: CASSTPAGYEQYF
D gene: -; V gene: TRBV12-3/TRBV12-4; J gene: TRBJ1-1; clone size: few; CDR3 DNA: TGTGCCAGCAGTTCCCGGGGGCGGGTGGTGTTCTTT; CDR3 protein: CASSSRGRVVFF